The 10 T cell receptor beta chains presented below share a single source sample, sequenced in a study of blood T cell repertoires in COVID-19. Sequencing was performed with immunoSEQ multiplex PCR; in TCRdb, only in-frame clones are kept and a portion is missing. The data show 50,000 to 80,000 clones, with around 82% seen just once and around 14% held by the top ten. The sample taken for sequencing was peripheral blood. These receptors were taken from a man in his sixties with COVID-19, enrolled during active disease.

This clone was seen more than once but under ten times. V gene TRBV11-2 combines with J gene TRBJ1-4; perhaps TRBD1 as D (6 bases). The CDR3 has 15 residues. Germline V gene lookup returns CDR1 SGHAT and CDR2 FQNNGV. Trimming removed 6 bases from V and 8 bases from J, with 19 bases in between. Here the CDR3 reads CASRPGRGRREKLFF. For the CDR3, the DNA is TGTGCCAGCAGACCCGGCAGGGGAAGGAGGGAAAAACTGTTTTTT.

The chain links TRBV7-9 to TRBJ1-3; D is unresolved. CDR1 and CDR2 from the germline V gene are SEHNR and FQNEAQ (reference sequence). V lost 5 bases and J lost 5, with 7 bases in between. The CDR3 spans 12 residues. Here the CDR3 DNA reads TGTGCCAGCAGCCCTGAGCGAAACACCATATATTTT. Translated, it gives CASSPERNTIYF.

V usage is TRBV14 and J usage is TRBJ2-1; TRBD2 is a possible D gene (6 bases). The CDR3 has 12 residues. Between the trimmed V and J ends, which lost 0 bases and 15 bases, there was a span of 12 bases. CDR1 SGHDN and CDR2 FVKESK come from the germline V gene. In DNA, the CDR3 is TGTGCCAGCAGCCAAGACCGGGGGATCAGGTTCTTC. Amino acid sequence: CASSQDRGIRFF.

The chain has TRBV5-1 and TRBJ1-2, with D perhaps matching TRBD1 (6 bases). The germline V gene encodes CDR1 SGHRS and CDR2 YFSETQ. V was pared by 4 bases and J by 7 bases, with 14 bases between. This CDR3 is 13 amino acids long. CDR3 loop: CASSLQGYSGYTF. The DNA for the CDR3 is TGCGCCAGCAGCCTACAGGGTTACAGTGGCTACACCTTC.

This chain joins TRBV7-2 and TRBJ2-3; 9 bases map to TRBD2. With V trimmed by 5 bases and J by 6 bases, 9 bases remained unmatched. Germline loops: CDR1 SGHTA, CDR2 FQGNSA. The CDR3 length is 15 residues. The CDR3 coding sequence is TGTGCCAGCAGCCCCTCCGCGCGGGGGGGGGATACGCAGTATTTT. This codes for CASSPSARGGDTQYF. Together with reference TRBV7-2 and TRBJ2-3, the CDR3 gives the full variable domain: GAGVSQSPSNKVTEKGKDVELRCDPISGHTALYWYRQSLGQGLEFLIYFQGNSAPDKSGLPSDRFSAERTGGSVSTLTIQRTQQEDSAVYLCASSPSARGGDTQYFGPGTRLTVL.

This clone was observed a few times. Here the CDR3 reads CASSQAGTLAKNIQYF. The CDR3 DNA sequence: TGTGCCAGCAGCCAAGCCGGGACACTAGCCAAAAACATTCAGTACTTC. The gene calls are TRBV3-1 (or the pseudogene TRBV3-2) and TRBJ2-4, with D possibly being TRBD1 (6 bases). Germline V CDR1 and CDR2: LGHDT, YNNKEL (reference sequence). This CDR3 is 16 amino acids long. V was cut by 1 base and J by 0 bases, with 10 bases left in between.

The gene calls are TRBV4-2 and TRBJ1-6; possibly TRBD1 for D (6 bases). The CDR3 covers 15 residues. Germline values: CDR1 LGHNA, CDR2 YNFKEQ. Trimming removed 1 base at V and 9 bases at J, with 13 bases between. CDR3 DNA sequence: TGTGCCAGCAGCCAAGTGTTAGGGGGATCTTCACCCCTCCACTTT. It yields the protein CASSQVLGGSSPLHF.

V and J are TRBV28 and TRBJ2-7; D uncertain. Trimming took off 3 bases at V and 5 bases at J, with 14 bases between the two ends. The CDR3 spans 14 residues. Germline-derived CDR1 and CDR2 are MDHEN and SYDVKM. The chain's CDR3 is CASSLKLLSHEQYF. DNA for the CDR3: TGTGCCAGCAGTTTGAAGCTCTTGTCCCACGAGCAGTACTTC.

The CDR3 loop reads CSVARVTDEQYF. The CDR3 DNA is TGCAGCGTGGCCAGGGTTACAGACGAGCAGTACTTC. The rearrangement joins TRBV29-1 to TRBJ2-7; D possibly corresponds to TRBD1 (5 bases). The V end was cut by 6 bases, the J end by 5 bases, with 14 bases between. The CDR3 is 12 amino acids. Germline assignment: CDR1 SQVTM and CDR2 ANQGSEA.

The V gene is TRBV10-3, the J gene TRBJ2-7, with 7 bases fitting TRBD2. With 9 bases clipped from V and 2 bases from J, the junction kept 10 bases outside the gene matches. The CDR3 extends over 14 amino acids. Germline CDR1 ENHRY, CDR2 SYGVKD. For the CDR3, the DNA is TGTGCCATTGGCCTCGGCGGGAGCCCCTACGAGCAGTACTTC. Amino acids: CAIGLGGSPYEQYF.